A selection of T cell receptor beta chains follows, all from one sample in a study of siplizumab effects on memory and regulatory T cells. Antigen specificity for these receptors is unknown. Clones were sequenced by immunoSEQ multiplex PCR, and TCRdb holds only the in-frame ones, with some missing. The data hold around 9,500 clones, with around 40% observed a single time. Sequenced: CFSE-low (dividing) CD4+ T cells sorted from an allogeneic mixed lymphocyte reaction. Receptor source: a human donor in good health; the cells came from an allogeneic mixed lymphocyte reaction. Each CDR3 is given with its conserved first and last residue. D genes are given only for firm matches. Clone size is given for some rows only: seen once, a few or many times, or a class if the clone is expanded.

v_call	j_call	d_call	clone_size	cdr3_aa	cdr3_nt
TRBV7-2	TRBJ2-3	TRBD1	.	CASSFETGSGTDTQYF	TGTGCCAGCAGCTTCGAGACAGGGTCGGGCACAGATACGCAGTATTTT
TRBV28	TRBJ2-7	.	medium-sized	CASSRQVLAYEQYF	TGTGCCAGCAGTCGACAGGTCCTAGCGTACGAGCAGTACTTC
TRBV30	TRBJ2-2	.	medium-sized	CAWSVGVGPTGELFF	TGTGCCTGGAGTGTAGGTGTAGGTCCGACCGGGGAGCTGTTTTTT
TRBV6-5	TRBJ2-4	.	.	CASSSPSRGNIQYF	TGTGCCAGCAGCAGCCCGTCGCGGGGAAACATTCAGTACTTC
TRBV23-1	TRBJ2-7	.	medium-sized	CASSDRSPGASSYEQYF	TGCGCCAGCAGTGACCGATCCCCGGGGGCGAGCTCCTACGAGCAGTACTTC
TRBV29-1	TRBJ1-2	.	.	CSVEQGYGYTF	TGCAGCGTTGAACAGGGCTATGGCTACACCTTC
TRBV10-3	TRBJ1-3	.	few	CAATGLSAGNTIYF	TGTGCCGCAACAGGGTTAAGCGCTGGAAACACCATATATTTT
TRBV6-1	TRBJ1-5	.	few	CASSFGTRYLAQHF	TGTGCCAGCAGTTTCGGGACCCGCTACTTGGCCCAGCATTTT
TRBV18	TRBJ2-3	.	.	CASSPRDTQYF	TGTGCCAGCTCACCACGAGATACGCAGTATTTT
TRBV7-2	TRBJ1-1	.	.	CASSINRGDTEAFF	TGTGCCAGCAGCATAAATCGCGGGGACACTGAAGCTTTCTTT
TRBV19	TRBJ1-1	.	.	CASSIGRVMGTEAFF	TGTGCCAGTAGTATCGGGAGGGTGATGGGCACTGAAGCTTTCTTT
TRBV19	TRBJ2-3	.	few	CASNGERGDTQYF	TGTGCCAGTAACGGGGAGAGAGGGGATACGCAGTATTTT
TRBV11-1	TRBJ2-5	.	few	CASSPTGLETQYF	TGTGCCAGCAGCCCAACAGGGTTAGAGACCCAGTACTTC
TRBV5-1	TRBJ2-7	.	few	CATSEVPNGPYEQYF	TGCGCCACCTCAGAGGTGCCTAACGGCCCATACGAGCAGTACTTC
TRBV4-2	TRBJ2-5	TRBD1	few	CASSQGLSQRLWGQGAGETQYF	TGTGCCAGCAGCCAAGGACTGTCTCAGCGATTGTGGGGACAGGGGGCAGGAGAGACCCAGTACTTC
TRBV27	TRBJ2-1	.	.	CASSLSSPVYNEQFF	TGTGCCAGCAGTTTATCTAGCCCAGTCTACAATGAGCAGTTCTTC
TRBV7-2	TRBJ2-1	TRBD2	few	CASSLGLAAAPFF	TGTGCCAGCAGCTTAGGACTAGCGGCTGCTCCGTTCTTC
TRBV6-1	TRBJ1-3	TRBD1	.	CASSGNRGQGNTIYF	TGTGCCAGCAGTGGAAACAGGGGGCAAGGAAACACCATATATTTT
TRBV4-1	TRBJ2-5	.	few	CASSQDRGKGETQYF	TGCGCCAGCAGCCAAGATCGCGGTAAGGGTGAGACCCAGTACTTC
TRBV5-3	TRBJ2-1	.	few	CARSLRVTLEQFF	TGTGCCAGAAGCCTCAGGGTTACTCTTGAGCAGTTCTTC
TRBV5-1	TRBJ2-7	.	.	CASSSQGLASSYEQYF	TGCGCCAGCAGCTCCCAGGGACTTGCTAGCTCCTACGAGCAGTACTTC
TRBV28	TRBJ1-1	.	medium-sized	CASSSLGVTNTEAFF	TGTGCCAGCAGCTCTTTAGGGGTAACGAACACTGAAGCTTTCTTT
TRBV7-3	TRBJ2-1	.	.	CASSHQGGGLSEQFF	TGTGCCAGCAGCCACCAAGGGGGGGGGCTAAGTGAGCAGTTCTTC
TRBV27	TRBJ1-4	TRBD1	.	CASSFSRGGGYEKLFF	TGTGCCAGCAGTTTTTCCAGGGGGGGAGGTTATGAAAAACTGTTTTTT
TRBV9	TRBJ2-3	.	.	CASSVEGGADTQYF	TGTGCCAGCAGCGTAGAAGGAGGAGCAGATACGCAGTATTTT
TRBV5-4	TRBJ2-5	TRBD2	medium-sized	CASSLVGGSGEKTQYF	TGTGCCAGCAGCTTGGTCGGCGGGAGTGGGGAAAAGACCCAGTACTTC
TRBV4-3	TRBJ2-2	TRBD2	few	CASSPRPAGVGTGELFF	TGCGCCAGCAGCCCACGGCCAGCGGGAGTTGGTACCGGGGAGCTGTTTTTT
TRBV9	TRBJ2-5	.	.	CASSVGGLQETQYF	TGTGCCAGCAGCGTAGGGGGTCTACAAGAGACCCAGTACTTC
TRBV10-3	TRBJ2-7	TRBD1	few	CAISGTGSSYEQYF	TGTGCCATCAGCGGGACAGGGAGCTCCTACGAGCAGTACTTC
TRBV27	TRBJ1-6	.	.	CASSLITENSPLHF	TGTGCCAGCAGTTTGATTACAGAGAATTCACCCCTCCACTTT
TRBV29-1	TRBJ2-3	.	few	CSVDAGTDTQYF	TGCAGCGTTGACGCGGGGACAGATACGCAGTATTTT
TRBV6-5	TRBJ2-1	.	.	CASSHPEGLGEQFF	TGTGCCAGCAGTCATCCGGAGGGCCTCGGGGAGCAGTTCTTC
TRBV27	TRBJ2-7	TRBD2	.	CASSILAVSYEQYF	TGTGCCAGCAGTATCCTAGCGGTCTCCTACGAGCAGTACTTC